This T cell receptor (beta chain) was captured by sequencing in a study of blood T cells in healthy people across ages. Findings of the study overall: It was not known whether donors were CMV positive (a possible confounder of expanded clonotype changes). Higher diversity, along with more naive CD4+ cells, distinguished long-lived donors from aged donors.

The CDR3 runs 14 residues. CDR1 KGHDR and CDR2 SFDVKD come from the germline V gene. The V and J ends lost 4 bases and 3 bases, in that order; junction bases with no gene match: 4. A second roughly 7 to 12 cycle PCR used barcoded and J-beta primers. In TCRdb, the 5' RACE reads were re-called with MiXCR into one record per CDR3 protein. Of approximately 730,000 distinct CDR3 sequences listed, 40% to 65% are singletons. To note about this clonotype: Its matching antigen is unknown.

The chain is built from TRBV24-1 and TRBJ1-2; 7 positions agree with TRBD1. The sequenced sample was blood. This clonotype was sampled from a man older than 75 in good health. DNA of the CDR3: TGTGCCACCAGTGAAGGGGGCGAGGACTATGGCTACACCTTC. The encoded protein is CATSEGGEDYGYTF.